Listed below are T cell receptor beta chains from one sample, sequenced in a study of T-cell reconstitution after alpha-beta-depleted transplantation in children. TCRdb reanalysed the PCR reads using MiXCR and keeps one entry per CDR3 protein. The table has about 500,000 distinct CDR3 sequences, approximately 32% seen once. Sequenced material: PBMCs from the stem cell graft donor, taken from the stem cell graft. The receptors come from a human donor who donated a stem cell graft to a child with aplastic anemia. Both conserved end residues are part of each CDR3. Fields, in order: V gene, CDR3 length, clone size, J gene, D gene, CDR3 protein, CDR3 DNA. D genes are given only for firm matches. The listing skips clone size in some rows; elsewhere it reads once, few, many or a size class.

V: TRBV29-1; length: 14; size: few; J: TRBJ2-3; D: TRBD2; CDR3: CSSDGSGGTDTQYF; DNA: TGCAGCTCCGATGGCAGCGGGGGCACAGATACGCAGTATTTT
V: TRBV20-1; length: 15; size: few; J: TRBJ1-2; D: TRBD1; CDR3: CSARDPTGSVYGYTF; DNA: TGCAGTGCTAGAGACCCGACAGGGTCTGTCTATGGCTACACCTTC
V: TRBV20-1; length: 14; size: .; J: TRBJ2-1; D: TRBD2; CDR3: CSAMEGLARNEQFF; DNA: TGCAGTGCTATGGAGGGACTAGCGAGAAATGAGCAGTTCTTC
V: TRBV24-1; length: 13; size: few; J: TRBJ1-5; D: .; CDR3: CATSSQGNQPQHF; DNA: TGTGCCACCAGTTCTCAGGGCAATCAGCCCCAGCATTTT
V: TRBV5-1; length: 16; size: .; J: TRBJ1-1; D: .; CDR3: CASSLVARQMNTEAFF; DNA: TGCGCCAGCAGCTTGGTGGCCCGGCAGATGAACACTGAAGCTTTCTTT
V: TRBV29-1; length: 13; size: many; J: TRBJ1-2; D: .; CDR3: CSVDMMQGDGYTF; DNA: TGCAGCGTTGATATGATGCAGGGTGATGGCTACACCTTC
V: TRBV7-2; length: 13; size: .; J: TRBJ1-3; D: .; CDR3: CASSNLSGNTIYF; DNA: TGTGCCAGCAGCAACCTCTCTGGAAACACCATATATTTT
V: TRBV28; length: 15; size: few; J: TRBJ1-1; D: .; CDR3: CASSLELYMNTEAFF; DNA: TGTGCCAGCAGTTTAGAACTGTACATGAACACTGAAGCTTTCTTT
V: TRBV18; length: 15; size: few; J: TRBJ1-5; D: .; CDR3: CASSARQGEDQPQHF; DNA: TGTGCCAGCTCAGCTCGTCAGGGTGAGGATCAGCCCCAGCATTTT
V: TRBV27; length: 13; size: few; J: TRBJ2-3; D: .; CDR3: CASSFYSTDTQYF; DNA: TGTGCCAGCAGTTTTTACAGCACAGATACGCAGTATTTT
V: TRBV29-1; length: 14; size: few; J: TRBJ1-1; D: TRBD1; CDR3: CSAGTGLGDTEAFF; DNA: TGCAGCGCCGGGACAGGTCTTGGGGACACTGAAGCTTTCTTT
V: TRBV4-3; length: 16; size: .; J: TRBJ1-6; D: .; CDR3: CASSQDMGSYNSPLHF; DNA: TGCGCCAGCAGCCAAGATATGGGTTCCTATAATTCACCCCTCCACTTT
V: TRBV5-3; length: 18; size: .; J: TRBJ2-3; D: TRBD1; CDR3: CARSPISGQGKFPDTQYF; DNA: TGTGCCAGAAGCCCGATTTCCGGACAGGGGAAATTCCCAGATACGCAGTATTTT
V: TRBV27; length: 14; size: .; J: TRBJ2-5; D: .; CDR3: CASRKWAGGETQYF; DNA: TGTGCCAGCAGAAAATGGGCGGGCGGAGAGACCCAGTACTTC
V: TRBV5-1; length: 15; size: few; J: TRBJ2-7; D: TRBD2; CDR3: CASSHGTSGRDEQYF; DNA: TGCGCCAGCAGCCACGGGACTAGCGGGAGGGACGAGCAGTACTTC
V: TRBV20-1; length: 11; size: .; J: TRBJ1-2; D: .; CDR3: CSALQGYGYTF; DNA: TGCAGTGCTCTACAGGGCTATGGCTACACCTTC